This T cell receptor (beta chain) was sequenced during a study of shared clonotypes between healthy human individuals. Study-wide findings and caveats: Clonotype sharing among the donors was expected to vary with sequencing depth.

There were only Caucasian adults among the donors, and all lived in Nashville, Tennessee. Genomic DNA came from around 100 million PBMCs in unsorted samples. Assay runs were performed at deep level. The repertoire was sequenced with immunoSEQ multiplex PCR; TCRdb's copy has only in-frame clones and lacks some. The sample lists about 490,000 clones; about 82% were seen once. About this clone itself: Its antigen is unknown.

The germline V gene has CDR1 SGHTA and CDR2 FQGNSA. Trimming left V 7 bases short and J 5 bases short, with 20 bases between. This CDR3 is built from 15 residues. The rearrangement links TRBV7-2 to TRBJ1-2, with unresolved D. This clonotype was sampled from a woman aged 40 to 49 in good health. Some clones in this sample may be carry-over from other donors' samples. Sample: PBMCs. The CDR3 DNA is TGTGCCAGCAACCAACCCTTCCTGCGTTGGTATGGCTACACCTTC. Protein: CASNQPFLRWYGYTF.